This TCR beta chain was identified in a study of human T cells and chemical hapten exposure. The time point denotes: patch test 2, 6 weeks after DPC sensitization. The treatment is: therapeutic diphenylcyclopropenone sensitization with weekly scalp DPC. Whole blood, unfractionated, served as the material for total RNA extraction. The CDR3 consists of 14 residues. Germline V gene sequence: CDR1 SGHRS, CDR2 YFSETQ. The germline V and J ends were trimmed by 7 bases and 0 bases, with 12 bases remaining between them. In regard to this clonotype: Its antigen is currently unknown.

The library tagged each cDNA molecule with unique molecular identifiers. As originally analysed: Samples contained a median of 95,638 TCRs, with a range of roughly 23,224 to 700,000. TCRdb independently ran MiXCR on the RACE reads; one entry per CDR3 protein. The V and J calls were determined by TCRdb, not by the authors. The sample carries 100,000 or so distinct CDR3 sequences, about 11% recorded once. Notes on the study in general: Significantly more large CDR3 similarity clusters were formed by expanded TCRs than by controls.

The V gene is TRBV5-1, the J gene TRBJ2-3; D is ambiguous. The material was whole blood, obtained in connection with sensitization to the hapten diphenylcyclopropenone (DPC). The source of this sequence is a man aged 40-55 years with alopecia areata. Some clones in this sample may be carry-over from other donors' samples. The CDR3 loop reads CASCRQTSTDTQYF. In nucleotides, the CDR3 is TGCGCCAGCTGTAGGCAAACTAGCACAGATACGCAGTATTTT.